The 31 T cell receptor beta chains below come from one sample, sequenced in a study of OX40 agonist ivuxolimab in advanced cancers. The protocol was immunoSEQ multiplex PCR, while the TCRdb copy is restricted to in-frame clones and leaves out a portion. The sample lists 75,000 to 100,000 clones; under 90% were seen once. The sample was CD4+ or CD8+ T cells sorted from blood, taken in a trial of the OX40 agonist ivuxolimab. The origin of the receptors is an adult with an advanced solid tumor such as melanoma, head and neck, liver or kidney cancer.

J is TRBJ2-5 and V is TRBV6-1; weak D call: TRBD2 (5 bases). The CDR3 extends over 12 amino acids. The V end lost 8 bases, the J end lost 3 bases, and 10 bases lay between the germline ends. The germline gives CDR1 MNHNS, CDR2 SASEGT. The CDR3 DNA reads as TGTGCCAGCCGGAGAGCGGAAGAGACCCAGTACTTC. Translating gives CASRRAEETQYF.

This clone was found a few times. This sequence joins TRBV19 and TRBJ1-1; 7 bases map to TRBD1. J gave up 11 bases and V 6 bases, and 9 bases lay outside the gene matches. CDR1 is LNHDA and CDR2 is SQIVND in the germline V gene (reference sequence). CDR3 size: 12 residues. The CDR3 bases are TGTGCCAGTAGAGCAACAGGGGCGGTTGCTTTCTTT. Protein sequence: CASRATGAVAFF.

This clone came up once. The V gene is TRBV10-3, the J gene TRBJ1-1, with D maybe TRBD1 (5 bases). V lost 3 bases, J lost 3 bases, and 14 bases lay in between. The CDR3 totals 15 residues. Germline lookup yields CDR1 ENHRY and CDR2 SYGVKD. CDR3 sequence reads: CAISETPAGDTEAFF. CDR3 DNA: TGTGCCATCAGTGAAACCCCGGCGGGGGACACTGAAGCTTTCTTT.

The chain joins TRBV5-4 to TRBJ2-7; 15 bases agree with TRBD2. The trim removed 0 bases at V and 7 bases at J, leaving 5 bases unmatched. CDR1 is SGHNT and CDR2 is YYREEE in the germline V gene (reference sequence). The CDR3 sequence is 16 residues long. For the CDR3, the DNA is TGTGCCAGCAGCTTGGAAGGACTAGCGGGAGGGCGAGAGCAGTACTTC. Translating gives CASSLEGLAGGREQYF.

This chain connects TRBV10-1 to TRBJ2-7, with 8 bases matching TRBD1. Unmatched junction bases numbered 11, after V lost 8 bases and J lost 5 bases. In germline, CDR1 is WNHNN, CDR2 SYGVQD (reference sequence). The length of the CDR3 is 14 residues. The CDR3 nucleotides are TGCGCCAGCCCCGACAGGGGCCCAATCCACGAGCAGTACTTC. It encodes CASPDRGPIHEQYF.

The rearrangement links TRBV5-1 to TRBJ2-3; 16 nucleotides align to TRBD2. Losses at the gene ends were 5 bases for V and 3 bases for J; bases not matched to a gene: 3. The CDR3 is 16 amino acids. Germline V CDR1 and CDR2: SGHRS, YFSETQ. This CDR3 is CASRGLAGGETDTQYF. The CDR3 region has the DNA TGCGCCAGCAGGGGACTAGCGGGAGGGGAAACAGATACGCAGTATTTT.

The chain carries TRBV19 and TRBJ1-5; a weak D match, TRBD1 (5 bases). V lost 8 bases to trimming and J lost 1 base, with 12 bases between them. The CDR3 length is 14 residues. CDR1 and CDR2 (germline): LNHDA, SQIVND (reference sequence). Here the CDR3 reads CASGEGLSNQPQHF. In DNA form, the CDR3 reads TGTGCCAGTGGGGAGGGGTTAAGCAATCAGCCCCAGCATTTT.

In its sample, this clone was seen once. The gene calls are TRBV30 and TRBJ1-4; 7 positions match TRBD1. The CDR3 runs to 13 residues. The trim removed 7 bases at V and 8 bases at J, leaving 10 bases unmatched. The germline CDR1 and CDR2 sequences are GTSNPN and SVGIG (reference sequence). The chain's CDR3 is CASATGRNEKLFF. CDR3 coding DNA: TGTGCCTCCGCGACAGGGAGGAACGAAAAACTGTTTTTT.

The chain carries TRBV28 and TRBJ2-7; 7 bases are shared with TRBD1. From germline, CDR1 is MDHEN and CDR2 SYDVKM. This CDR3 comprises 15 residues. With V trimmed by 3 bases and J by 3 bases, 8 bases remained unmatched. The CDR3 DNA reads as TGTGCCAGCAGTTTTCGGGACAGTCAGGTCTACGAGCAGTACTTC. This encodes CASSFRDSQVYEQYF.

This chain connects TRBV19 to TRBJ2-7; 12 positions agree with TRBD2. CDR3 length equals 16 residues. The trim removed 3 bases at V and 6 bases at J, leaving 9 bases unmatched. Germline values: CDR1 LNHDA, CDR2 SQIVND (reference sequence). This CDR3 is CASSISLTSGSSEQYF. The CDR3 bases are TGTGCCAGTAGTATTAGTTTGACTAGCGGGAGTTCCGAGCAGTACTTC.

This clone was seen a handful of times. This chain uses TRBV5-5 with TRBJ1-2, with D unresolved. This CDR3 region has 14 residues. V dropped 0 bases and J dropped 7 bases, with 13 bases sitting between them. Germline V gene data show CDR1 as SGHKS and CDR2 as YYEKEE (reference sequence). In nucleotides, the CDR3 is TGTGCCAGCAGCTTGGGGACCAGTTCTAGTGGCTACACCTTC. Translation gives CASSLGTSSSGYTF.

The chain carries TRBV5-1 and TRBJ1-2, with D perhaps matching TRBD1 (6 bases). CDR3 length equals 15 residues. Germline lookup yields CDR1 SGHRS and CDR2 YFSETQ. The V end was cut by 8 bases, the J end by 4 bases, with 21 bases between. CDR3 sequence (DNA): TGCGCCAGTTACGAAGGCGGGGGCGAGAGCTATGGCTACACCTTC. Its protein product is CASYEGGGESYGYTF.

The rearrangement uses TRBV9 and TRBJ2-1; D remains ambiguous. Trimming took 3 bases from V and 3 from J, leaving 13 bases between them. The CDR3 is 15 residues long. CDR1 and CDR2 (germline): SGDLS, YYNGEE. The CDR3 loop is CASSARTHGYNEQFF. CDR3 bases: TGTGCCAGCAGCGCGCGGACCCACGGCTACAATGAGCAGTTCTTC.

The gene calls are TRBV2 and TRBJ2-2, with a possible D match to TRBD2 (6 bases). This CDR3 has 15 amino acids. The V and J ends lost 3 bases and 4 bases respectively, with 12 bases between them. From germline, CDR1 is SNHLY and CDR2 FYNNEI. As DNA, the CDR3 is TGTGCCAGCAGTGAGAAGTCCGGGGGCACCGGGGAGCTGTTTTTT. Protein product: CASSEKSGGTGELFF.

The V and J genes are TRBV10-3 and TRBJ2-3; the D is unclear. This CDR3 is 14 amino acids long. The V end was cut by 7 bases, the J end by 1 base, with 12 bases between. Per the germline V gene, CDR1 is ENHRY and CDR2 is SYGVKD. In DNA form, the CDR3 reads TGTGCCATCAATGACCGGCAGGGCACAGATACGCAGTATTTT. Encoded protein: CAINDRQGTDTQYF.

The chain uses TRBV4-1 and TRBJ2-4; 8 positions match TRBD1. The CDR3 runs 14 residues. With 1 base clipped from V and 6 bases from J, the junction kept 2 bases outside the gene matches. CDR1 and CDR2 (germline): MGHRA, YSYEKL. CDR3 sequence: CASSQGQGLNIQYF. CDR3 nucleotides: TGCGCCAGCAGCCAAGGACAGGGGTTAAACATTCAGTACTTC.

This clone has more than one count but fewer than ten. This rearrangement joins TRBV6-4 to TRBJ2-7; D not resolved. The length of the CDR3 is 14 residues. Trimming stripped 6 bases from V and 2 bases from J, with 14 bases between. Germline V gives CDR1 MRHNA, CDR2 SNTAGT. The CDR3 sequence is CASRIDGKPYEQYF. The CDR3 region has the DNA TGTGCCAGCAGGATAGACGGAAAACCCTACGAGCAGTACTTC.

This chain links TRBV29-1 with TRBJ2-1; TRBD1 matches at 9 bases. The CDR3 has 13 residues. From germline, CDR1 is SQVTM and CDR2 ANQGSEA. After removal of 7 bases from V and 0 bases from J, the junction contained 1 base not matched to a gene. CDR3 nucleotide sequence: TGCAGCGGACAGGGGGTCTCCTACAATGAGCAGTTCTTC. Protein product: CSGQGVSYNEQFF.

V gene TRBV10-3 combines with J gene TRBJ2-5; TRBD1 matches 12 bases. The CDR3 runs to 16 residues. Germline CDR1 is ENHRY and CDR2 is SYGVKD. The V segment lost 5 bases and the J segment 3 bases; nucleotides outside the gene matches: 7. CDR3 bases: TGTGCCATCAGTAGGGACAGGGGGCGCCGTAAAGAGACCCAGTACTTC. Its translation: CAISRDRGRRKETQYF.

The rearrangement joins TRBV5-6 to TRBJ1-2, with D perhaps TRBD1 (6 bases). CDR3 size: 12 residues. Germline values: CDR1 SGHDT, CDR2 YYEEEE. V was trimmed by 7 bases and J by 6 bases, leaving 13 bases between them. The CDR3 region has the DNA TGTGCCAGCCGACGGGAGGGGGATGGCTACACCTTC. Encoded protein: CASRREGDGYTF.

This chain uses TRBV7-9 with TRBJ2-3; unclear D gene. Germline assignment: CDR1 SEHNR and CDR2 FQNEAQ (reference sequence). The length of the CDR3 is 12 residues. Trimming removed 8 bases at V and 2 bases at J, with 8 bases between. The CDR3 nucleotides read TGTGCCAGCGGCATGGACACAGATACGCAGTATTTT. Translation gives CASGMDTDTQYF.

This chain links TRBV5-1 with TRBJ1-2; no definite D call. The germline V gene has CDR1 SGHRS and CDR2 YFSETQ. The V end lost 0 bases, the J end lost 0 bases, and 6 bases lay between the germline ends. This CDR3 has 14 amino acids. CDR3 in amino acids: CASSLESTNYGYTF. The DNA for the CDR3 is TGCGCCAGCAGCTTGGAGTCGACTAACTATGGCTACACCTTC.

J is TRBJ2-1 and V is TRBV5-1, with 9 bases lining up with TRBD2. V shed 4 bases and J 5 bases; nucleotides not matched to a gene: 7. Germline V gives CDR1 SGHRS, CDR2 YFSETQ. This CDR3 has 15 residues. The CDR3 loop is CASSRGGRANNEQFF. CDR3 in DNA: TGCGCCAGCAGCCGGGGCGGGAGGGCTAACAATGAGCAGTTCTTC.

The chain links TRBV5-5 to TRBJ1-2, with a weak D call TRBD1 (5 bases). This CDR3 has 12 amino acids. Germline CDR1 SGHKS, CDR2 YYEKEE (reference sequence). V lost 3 bases and J lost 4, with 7 bases in between. This chain's CDR3 is CASSSDTYGYTF. CDR3 nucleotide sequence: TGTGCCAGCAGCTCGGACACCTATGGCTACACCTTC.

Here the CDR3 DNA reads TGTGCCACCCACCTTGGCGTCGATCAGCCCCAGCATTTT. Translated: CATHLGVDQPQHF. The J gene is TRBJ1-5, the V gene TRBV10-3; D gene ambiguous. The CDR3 contains 13 residues. Per the germline V gene, CDR1 is ENHRY and CDR2 is SYGVKD. The germline V and J ends were trimmed by 10 bases and 5 bases, with 15 bases remaining between them.

The gene calls are TRBV6-1 and TRBJ1-5, with D unresolved. The length of the CDR3 is 10 residues. Trimming stripped 7 bases from V and 6 bases from J, with 4 bases between. Looked up from germline, CDR1 is MNHNS and CDR2 is SASEGT. DNA for the CDR3: TGTGCCAGCAATCGTCAGCCCCAGCATTTT. Encoded protein: CASNRQPQHF.

This sequence joins TRBV28 and TRBJ1-2, with 8 bases fitting TRBD1. J lost 9 bases, V lost 2 bases, and 11 bases had no gene match. CDR1 and CDR2 (germline): MDHEN, SYDVKM. CDR3 length: 15 amino acids. CDR3: CASSLPDRGLGRYTF. As DNA, the CDR3 is TGTGCCAGCAGTTTACCTGACAGGGGACTGGGGCGCTACACCTTC.

This clone was observed once. The chain is built from TRBV5-4 and TRBJ2-3; 8 bases align to TRBD1. CDR3 length: 15 residues. The germline V gene has CDR1 SGHNT and CDR2 YYREEE (reference sequence). Losses at the gene ends were 0 bases for V and 2 bases for J; bases not matched to a gene: 2. CDR3 DNA sequence: TGTGCCAGCAGCTTGGGGGACAGGCTCACAGATACGCAGTATTTT. It codes for CASSLGDRLTDTQYF.

J is TRBJ1-1 and V is TRBV6-1; 9 bases line up with TRBD1. J lost 5 bases, V lost 5 bases, and 6 bases had no gene match. The CDR3 totals 14 residues. CDR1 and CDR2 from the germline V gene are MNHNS and SASEGT. CDR3 sequence: CASSIDRGRTEAFF. Written as DNA, the CDR3 is TGTGCCAGCAGTATTGACAGGGGGAGAACTGAAGCTTTCTTT.

The chain links TRBV6-1 to TRBJ2-6, with D perhaps matching TRBD1 (6 bases). CDR3 length: 19 amino acids. The germline V gene encodes CDR1 MNHNS and CDR2 SASEGT. V dropped 3 bases and J dropped 3 bases, with 21 bases sitting between them. DNA of the CDR3: TGTGCCAGCAGTGAGAAGTCGATTTTGGGGGCTGGTGGGGCCAACGTCCTGACTTTC. Translating gives CASSEKSILGAGGANVLTF.

This clone was seen only once. This chain uses TRBV7-8 with TRBJ2-5, with D possibly matching TRBD2 (5 bases). The germline V and J ends were trimmed by 1 base and 4 bases, with 10 bases remaining between them. The CDR3 contains 14 residues. CDR1 SGHVS and CDR2 FQNEAQ come from the germline V gene. CDR3 sequence (DNA): TGTGCCAGCAGCTTAGGCGAGGGTTCAGAGACCCAGTACTTC. Protein product: CASSLGEGSETQYF.